The 19 T cell receptor beta chains given below trace back to one sample, sequenced in a study of CD8 T cells in ankylosing spondylitis. TCRdb redid the calling of the 5' RACE reads with MiXCR, one entry per CDR3 protein. Of some 250,000 distinct CDR3 sequences listed, 24% are singletons. Source material: blood, either unsorted or a sorted T cell fraction (not recorded which). These receptors were taken from a male donor with ankylosing spondylitis or in good health (not recorded which).

This clonotype was observed a few times. The chain carries TRBV20-1 and TRBJ2-1; D gene ambiguous. V shed 6 bases and J shed 4 bases, with 10 bases lying between them. CDR3 length: 12 residues. Germline V gives CDR1 DFQATT, CDR2 SNEGSKA (reference sequence). The chain's CDR3 is CSARHRYNEQFF. In nucleotides, the CDR3 is TGCAGTGCCAGGCACCGATACAATGAGCAGTTCTTC.

This clonotype was found a few times. This chain links TRBV24-1 with TRBJ2-6; weak D call: TRBD1 (5 bases). Germline V lookup: CDR1 KGHDR, CDR2 SFDVKD. Trimming left V 3 bases short and J 0 bases short, with 8 bases between. This CDR3 contains 16 residues. In DNA form, the CDR3 reads TGTGCCACCAGTGATCGACAGAGCTCTGGGGCCAACGTCCTGACTTTC. It is translated as CATSDRQSSGANVLTF.

As concerns this clonotype: The junction differs from germline at one of its ends, possibly a read error. The J gene is TRBJ2-1, the V gene TRBV2; 7 nucleotides match TRBD1. The germline V gene has CDR1 SNHLY and CDR2 FYNNEI. This CDR3 has 18 residues. In DNA, the CDR3 is TGTGCCAGCAGCGAAGAAACCCCGAGGGGGCCCACTTACAATGAGCAGTTCTTC. The encoded protein is CASSEETPRGPTYNEQFF.

This chain joins TRBV28 and TRBJ1-5, with TRBD1 identical over 8 bases. The CDR3 is made up of 15 amino acids. The germline V gene has CDR1 MDHEN and CDR2 SYDVKM. The V and J ends lost 5 bases and 3 bases, in that order; junction bases with no gene match: 6. CDR3 nucleotides: TGTGCCAGCAGTACCGGGACAGGCAACAATCAGCCCCAGCATTTT. This translates into CASSTGTGNNQPQHF.

This clonotype was found a few times. This sequence joins TRBV12-3 or TRBV12-4 and TRBJ1-2, with TRBD1 matching 8 bases. The CDR3 sequence is 13 residues long. Trimming at V came to 7 bases and at J to 7 bases, leaving 8 bases not matched to a gene. In DNA form, the CDR3 reads TGTGCCAGCACCACCGGACAGGGCGCTGGCTACACCTTC. Its protein product is CASTTGQGAGYTF.

This clonotype was observed a handful of times. This chain joins TRBV13 and TRBJ1-1, with 8 bases that match TRBD1. Germline-derived CDR1 and CDR2 are PRHDT and FYEKMQ (reference sequence). Trimming at V came to 5 bases and at J to 2 bases, leaving 7 bases not matched to a gene. The CDR3 is 15 residues long. The CDR3: CASSPRTGFNTEAFF. Here the CDR3 DNA reads TGTGCCAGCAGCCCCCGGACAGGGTTTAACACTGAAGCTTTCTTT.

Ten or more counts support this clonotype. The chain recombines TRBV7-9 with TRBJ2-7, with 7 bases identical to TRBD1. The CDR3 has 15 residues. The J segment lost 4 bases and the V segment lost 1 base, leaving 7 bases of the junction unmatched. Germline V lookup: CDR1 SEHNR, CDR2 FQNEAQ (reference sequence). The CDR3 DNA follows: TGTGCCAGCAGCTTAGAGGGGACAGCGGCGTACGAGCAGTACTTC. Translated, it gives CASSLEGTAAYEQYF.

The V call is TRBV9, the J call TRBJ1-1, with D perhaps matching TRBD1 (6 bases). V lost 4 bases and J lost 2, with 15 bases in between. CDR1 and CDR2 (germline): SGDLS, YYNGEE. This CDR3 region has 15 residues. Here the CDR3 reads CASSKWRGANTEAFF. The CDR3 coding sequence is TGTGCCAGCAGCAAATGGCGGGGGGCTAACACTGAAGCTTTCTTT.

This clonotype has only a few counts. This sequence joins TRBV20-1 and TRBJ2-7; TRBD2 might be the D (5 bases). V was trimmed by 0 bases and J by 7 bases, leaving 19 bases between them. Germline V CDR1 and CDR2: DFQATT, SNEGSKA (reference sequence). The CDR3 has 15 amino acids. The chain's CDR3 is CSARDHGLPREEQYF. The CDR3 DNA sequence: TGCAGTGCTAGAGATCATGGACTTCCCCGGGAAGAGCAGTACTTC.

This clonotype came up many times. The chain combines TRBV28 with TRBJ1-1; TRBD1 is a possible D gene (6 bases). The CDR3 runs 13 residues. The V gene's germline CDR1 is MDHEN and CDR2 SYDVKM. Deletions cut 8 bases from V and 4 bases from J, with 14 bases between. The CDR3 DNA reads as TGTGCCAGCGGGCTAGGGGGGGGCACTGAAGCTTTCTTT. Encoded protein: CASGLGGGTEAFF.

The chain couples TRBV29-1 to TRBJ2-7; 8 bases agree with TRBD1. CDR3 size: 15 residues. Trimming took 4 bases from V and 0 from J; bases not matched to a gene: 8. From germline, CDR1 is SQVTM and CDR2 ANQGSEA. Here the CDR3 DNA reads TGCAGCGTTGGCGGGGAGGACAGGGACTCCTACGAGCAGTACTTC. Protein: CSVGGEDRDSYEQYF.

This clonotype has only a few counts. The chain combines TRBV12-3 or TRBV12-4 with TRBJ2-1; D is uncertain. The CDR3 loop spans 13 amino acids. V lost 3 bases, J lost 3 bases, and 6 bases lay in between. CDR3: CASSLSRYNEQFF. DNA of the CDR3: TGTGCCAGCAGTTTGTCCCGCTACAATGAGCAGTTCTTC.

The rearrangement joins TRBV20-1 to TRBJ2-7; the match to TRBD2 covers 9 bases. The CDR3 is made up of 16 amino acids. With 0 bases clipped from V and 8 bases from J, the junction kept 14 bases outside the gene matches. Germline V CDR1 and CDR2: DFQATT, SNEGSKA (reference sequence). CDR3 DNA sequence: TGCAGTGCTAGAGATTCAGGCGGGGGGGACCCGACGAAGCAGTACTTC. Its translation: CSARDSGGGDPTKQYF.

This clonotype appeared a few times. The chain employs TRBV29-1 and TRBJ2-5, with 8 bases identical to TRBD2. The CDR3 runs 12 residues. V was clipped by 6 bases and J by 5 bases; unmatched bases: 5. Germline V CDR1 and CDR2: SQVTM, ANQGSEA. The CDR3 nucleotides are TGCAGCGTCGGGGGGGCTTATGAGACCCAGTACTTC. It is translated as CSVGGAYETQYF.

This clonotype was observed many times. This chain links TRBV5-1 with TRBJ2-3, with 7 bases that match TRBD2. The CDR3 covers 16 residues. After removal of 4 bases from V and 0 bases from J, the junction contained 8 bases not matched to a gene. CDR1 SGHRS and CDR2 YFSETQ come from the germline V gene. CDR3 DNA: TGCGCCAGCAGCCCAACCGCGGGGGAAAGCACAGATACGCAGTATTTT. It specifies CASSPTAGESTDTQYF.

The chain joins TRBV20-1 to TRBJ1-3; unclear D gene. With 6 bases removed from V and 4 bases from J, the gap between germline ends came to 16 bases. Per the germline V gene, CDR1 is DFQATT and CDR2 is SNEGSKA (reference sequence). The length of the CDR3 is 14 residues. CDR3 sequence reads: CSAPAPGGGNTIYF. CDR3 sequence (DNA): TGCAGTGCCCCAGCCCCGGGTGGAGGAAACACCATATATTTT.

This clonotype was counted between two and nine times. The chain combines TRBV12-3 or TRBV12-4 with TRBJ1-5; D unresolved. The V and J ends lost 3 bases and 8 bases respectively, with 8 bases between them. The CDR3 sequence is 12 residues long. The CDR3 sequence is CASSFNSEPQHF. For the CDR3, the DNA is TGTGCCAGCAGTTTTAATTCGGAGCCCCAGCATTTT.

The chain joins TRBV4-2 to TRBJ2-3; TRBD2 matches 8 bases. CDR3 length: 17 amino acids. V lost 3 bases to trimming and J lost 4 bases; unmatched junction nucleotides: 12. Per germline, CDR1 LGHNA and CDR2 YNFKEQ. CDR3 in DNA: TGTGCCAGCAGCCAGGGAAGCGGGGGCAATCATGCAGATACGCAGTATTTT. Its translation is CASSQGSGGNHADTQYF.

This clonotype was observed once. This rearrangement joins TRBV9 to TRBJ2-7, with D unclear. The CDR3 covers 13 residues. The V gene lost 0 bases and the J gene lost 5 bases, with 9 bases spanning the gap. Germline V gene sequence: CDR1 SGDLS, CDR2 YYNGEE. The CDR3 nucleotides read TGTGCCAGCAGCGTAGGTCTGGAGAACGAGCAGTACTTC. Translation: CASSVGLENEQYF.